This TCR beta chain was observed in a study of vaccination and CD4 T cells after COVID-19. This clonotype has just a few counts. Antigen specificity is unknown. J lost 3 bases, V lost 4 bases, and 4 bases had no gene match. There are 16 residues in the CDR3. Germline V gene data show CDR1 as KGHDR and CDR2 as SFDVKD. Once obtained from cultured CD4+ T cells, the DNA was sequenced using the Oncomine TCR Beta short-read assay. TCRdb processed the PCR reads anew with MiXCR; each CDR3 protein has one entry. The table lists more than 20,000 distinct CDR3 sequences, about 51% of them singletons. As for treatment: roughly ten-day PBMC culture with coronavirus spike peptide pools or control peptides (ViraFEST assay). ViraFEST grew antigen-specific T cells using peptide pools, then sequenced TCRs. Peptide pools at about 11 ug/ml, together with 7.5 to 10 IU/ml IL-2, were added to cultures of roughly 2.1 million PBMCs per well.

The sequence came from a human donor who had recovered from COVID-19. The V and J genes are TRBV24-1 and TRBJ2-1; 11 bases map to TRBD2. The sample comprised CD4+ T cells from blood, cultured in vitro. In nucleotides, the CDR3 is TGTGCCACCAGTGACACCGGGACTAGCGGCTACAATGAGCAGTTCTTC. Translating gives CATSDTGTSGYNEQFF.